The subject of this entry is one TCR beta chain. J was trimmed by 4 bases and V by 2 bases; bases with no gene match: 6. The CDR3 sequence is 15 residues long. The germline CDR1 and CDR2 sequences are SGHRS and YFSETQ. This sample was included in a study of blood T cell repertoires in COVID-19. Study overall: From the United States, Italy and Spain came samples of acute and convalescent COVID-19. Nucleic acid was either cDNA or gDNA, and it came from T cells, B-cell-depleted T cells, or PBMCs.

The authors' processing: Estimation of nucleated cell counts relied on the amplification of reference gene primers. The assay was immunoSEQ multiplex PCR, and TCRdb's table has in-frame clones only and misses some. The V and J calls and clone size are taken from that table; D and trimming were inferred from the DNA. In the table there are 75,000 to 90,000 clones, over 80% of which are singletons. Sequenced material: peripheral blood. The sequence was collected from an elderly man with active or convalescent COVID-19. This chain connects TRBV5-1 to TRBJ2-5, with TRBD2 matching 9 bases. CDR3 in DNA: TGCGCCAGCAGCTTACTTCTAGCGGGGTTAGAGACCCAGTACTTC. It specifies CASSLLLAGLETQYF.